This T cell receptor (beta chain) was sequenced in a study of blood T cell repertoires in COVID-19. Using immunoSEQ multiplex PCR, the repertoire was profiled, and TCRdb retains in-frame clones only, with some absent. The sample includes about 200,000 clones, less than 90% of them seen just once. Trimming stripped 1 base from V and 7 bases from J, with 17 bases between. The CDR3 is made up of 16 amino acids. CDR1 is MGHRA, CDR2 YSYEKL, per germline. The TCR sequence derives from a young woman who had been exposed to COVID-19. The chain joins TRBV4-1 to TRBJ1-3; weak D call: TRBD1 (5 bases). What was sequenced was PBMCs or T cells enriched from blood (not recorded which). The CDR3 loop reads CASSQAAGGRGNTIYF. In DNA form, the CDR3 reads TGCGCCAGCAGCCAAGCGGCTGGGGGGAGAGGGAACACCATATATTTT.